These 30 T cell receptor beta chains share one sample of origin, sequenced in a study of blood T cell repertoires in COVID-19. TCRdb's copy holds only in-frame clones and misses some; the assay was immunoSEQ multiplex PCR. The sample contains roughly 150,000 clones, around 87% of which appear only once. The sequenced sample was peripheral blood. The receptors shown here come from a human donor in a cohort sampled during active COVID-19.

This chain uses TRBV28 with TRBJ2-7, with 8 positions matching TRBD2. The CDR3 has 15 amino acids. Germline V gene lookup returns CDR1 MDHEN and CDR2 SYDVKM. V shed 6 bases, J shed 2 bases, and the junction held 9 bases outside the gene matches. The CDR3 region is CASRGGISGTYEQYF. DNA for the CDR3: TGTGCCAGCAGGGGGGGAATTAGCGGGACCTACGAGCAGTACTTC.

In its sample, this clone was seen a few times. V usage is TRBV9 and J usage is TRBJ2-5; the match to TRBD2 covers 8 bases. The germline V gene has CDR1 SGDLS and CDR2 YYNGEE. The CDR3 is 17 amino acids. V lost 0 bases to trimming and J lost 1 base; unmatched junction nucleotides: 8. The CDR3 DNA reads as TGTGCCAGCAGCGTAGGGAACTACGGGGGGGCCCAAGAGACCCAGTACTTC. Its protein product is CASSVGNYGGAQETQYF.

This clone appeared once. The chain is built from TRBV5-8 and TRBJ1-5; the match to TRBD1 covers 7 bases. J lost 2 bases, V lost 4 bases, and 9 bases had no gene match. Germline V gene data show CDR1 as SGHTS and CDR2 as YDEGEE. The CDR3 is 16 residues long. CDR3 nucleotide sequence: TGTGCCAGCAGCAGGGGACAGCTCCAGGGCAATCAGCCCCAGCATTTT. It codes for CASSRGQLQGNQPQHF.

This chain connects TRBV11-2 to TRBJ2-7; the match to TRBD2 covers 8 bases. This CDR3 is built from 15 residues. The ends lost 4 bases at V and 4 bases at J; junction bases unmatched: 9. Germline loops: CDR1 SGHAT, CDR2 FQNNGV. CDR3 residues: CASSSLLSGIYEQYF. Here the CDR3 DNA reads TGTGCCAGCAGCTCCCTACTTAGCGGGATTTACGAGCAGTACTTC. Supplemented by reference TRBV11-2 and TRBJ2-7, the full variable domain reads EAGVAQSPRYKIIEKRQSVAFWCNPISGHATLYWYQQILGQGPKLLIQFQNNGVVDDSQLPKDRFSAERLKGVDSTLKIQPAKLEDSAVYLCASSSLLSGIYEQYFGPGTRLTVT.

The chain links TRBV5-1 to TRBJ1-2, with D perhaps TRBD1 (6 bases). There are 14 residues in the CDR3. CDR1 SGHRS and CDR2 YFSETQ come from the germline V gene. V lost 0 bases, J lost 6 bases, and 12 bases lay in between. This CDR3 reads CASSLDGRTDGYTF. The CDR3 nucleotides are TGCGCCAGCAGCTTGGATGGCCGGACAGATGGCTACACCTTC.

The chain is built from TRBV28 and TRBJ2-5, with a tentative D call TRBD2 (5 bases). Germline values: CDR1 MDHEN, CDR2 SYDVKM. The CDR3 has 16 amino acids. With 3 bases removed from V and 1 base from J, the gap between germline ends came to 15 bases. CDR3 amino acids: CASSFRTSPFQETQYF. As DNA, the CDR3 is TGTGCCAGCAGTTTCCGGACTTCCCCCTTCCAAGAGACCCAGTACTTC.

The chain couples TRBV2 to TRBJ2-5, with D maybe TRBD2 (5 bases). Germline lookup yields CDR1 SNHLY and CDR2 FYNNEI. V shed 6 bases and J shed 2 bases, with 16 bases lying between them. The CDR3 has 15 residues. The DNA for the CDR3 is TGTGCCAGCAGGAATGAGGGAGTCGCACAAGAGACCCAGTACTTC. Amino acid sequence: CASRNEGVAQETQYF.

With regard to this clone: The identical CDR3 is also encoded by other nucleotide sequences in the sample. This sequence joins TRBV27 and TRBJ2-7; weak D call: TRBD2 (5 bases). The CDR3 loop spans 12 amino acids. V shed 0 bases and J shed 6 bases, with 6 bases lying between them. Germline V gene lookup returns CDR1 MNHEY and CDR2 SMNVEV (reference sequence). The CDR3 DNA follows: TGTGCCAGCAGTTTATCTGGGAGCGAGCAGTACTTC. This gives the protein CASSLSGSEQYF.

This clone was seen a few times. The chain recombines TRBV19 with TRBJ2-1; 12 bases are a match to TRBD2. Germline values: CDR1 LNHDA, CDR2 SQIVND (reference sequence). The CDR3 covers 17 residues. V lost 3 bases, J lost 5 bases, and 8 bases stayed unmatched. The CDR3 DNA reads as TGTGCCAGTAGTATGCAGCTAGGACTAGCGGGGAACAATGAGCAGTTCTTC. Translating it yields CASSMQLGLAGNNEQFF.

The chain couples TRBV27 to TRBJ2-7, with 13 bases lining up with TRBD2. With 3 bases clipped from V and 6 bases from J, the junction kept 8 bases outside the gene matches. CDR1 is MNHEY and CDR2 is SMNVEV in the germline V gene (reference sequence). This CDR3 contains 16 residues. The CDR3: CASSFSGLAGRGEQYF. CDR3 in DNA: TGTGCCAGCAGTTTCTCGGGACTAGCGGGACGGGGCGAGCAGTACTTC.

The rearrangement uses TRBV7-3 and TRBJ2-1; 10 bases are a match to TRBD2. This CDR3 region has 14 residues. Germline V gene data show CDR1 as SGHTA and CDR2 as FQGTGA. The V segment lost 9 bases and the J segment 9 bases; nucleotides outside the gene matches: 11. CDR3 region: CASLTGTSVSEQFF. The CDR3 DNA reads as TGTGCCAGTTTGACCGGGACTAGCGTAAGTGAGCAGTTCTTC.

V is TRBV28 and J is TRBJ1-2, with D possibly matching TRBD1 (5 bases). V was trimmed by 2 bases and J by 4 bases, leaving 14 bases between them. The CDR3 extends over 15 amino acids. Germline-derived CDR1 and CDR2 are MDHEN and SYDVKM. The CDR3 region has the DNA TGTGCCAGCAGTTTAAGGGGAGGGCTCCTCTATGGCTACACCTTC. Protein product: CASSLRGGLLYGYTF.

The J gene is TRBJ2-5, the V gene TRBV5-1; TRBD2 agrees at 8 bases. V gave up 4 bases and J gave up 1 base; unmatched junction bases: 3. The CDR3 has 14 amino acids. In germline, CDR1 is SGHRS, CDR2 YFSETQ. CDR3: CASSPGRVQETQYF. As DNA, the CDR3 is TGCGCCAGCAGCCCCGGGAGGGTCCAAGAGACCCAGTACTTC.

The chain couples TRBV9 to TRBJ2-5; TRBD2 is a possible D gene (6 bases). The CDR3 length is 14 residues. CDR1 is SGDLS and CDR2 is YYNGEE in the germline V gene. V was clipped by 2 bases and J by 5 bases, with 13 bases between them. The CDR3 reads CASSVGGSSETQYF. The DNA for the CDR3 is TGTGCCAGCAGCGTTGGAGGGAGTAGCGAGACCCAGTACTTC. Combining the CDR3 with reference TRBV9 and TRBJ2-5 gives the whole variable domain DSGVTQTPKHLITATGQRVTLRCSPRSGDLSVYWYQQSLDQGLQFLIQYYNGEERAKGNILERFSAQQFPDLHSELNLSSLELGDSALYFCASSVGGSSETQYFGPGTRLLVL.

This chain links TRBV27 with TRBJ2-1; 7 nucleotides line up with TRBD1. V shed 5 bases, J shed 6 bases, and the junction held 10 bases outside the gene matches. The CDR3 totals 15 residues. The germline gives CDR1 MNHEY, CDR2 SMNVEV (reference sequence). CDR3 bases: TGTGCCAGCAGTCTACAGGGGCAGATACGCAATGAGCAGTTCTTC. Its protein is CASSLQGQIRNEQFF.

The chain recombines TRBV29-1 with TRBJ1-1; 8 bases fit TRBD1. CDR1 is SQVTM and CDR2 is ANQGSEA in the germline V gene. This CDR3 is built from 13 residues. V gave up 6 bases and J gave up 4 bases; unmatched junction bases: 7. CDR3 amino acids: CSVDGQGGTEAFF. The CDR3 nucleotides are TGCAGCGTGGACGGACAGGGTGGCACTGAAGCTTTCTTT. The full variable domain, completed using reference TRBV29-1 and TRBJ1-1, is SAVISQKPSRDICQRGTSLTIQCQVDSQVTMMFWYRQQPGQSLTLIATANQGSEATYESGFVIDKFPISRPNLTFSTLTVSNMSPEDSSIYLCSVDGQGGTEAFFGQGTRLTVV.

In nucleotides, the CDR3 is TGCGCCAGCAGCCAACGAAGCGGTTCCTACAATGAGCAGTTCTTC. Translated: CASSQRSGSYNEQFF. V gene TRBV4-1 combines with J gene TRBJ2-1; perhaps TRBD2 as D (5 bases). Trimming cost V 2 bases and J 1 base, with 9 bases left between them. Germline-derived CDR1 and CDR2 are MGHRA and YSYEKL. This CDR3 has 15 amino acids.

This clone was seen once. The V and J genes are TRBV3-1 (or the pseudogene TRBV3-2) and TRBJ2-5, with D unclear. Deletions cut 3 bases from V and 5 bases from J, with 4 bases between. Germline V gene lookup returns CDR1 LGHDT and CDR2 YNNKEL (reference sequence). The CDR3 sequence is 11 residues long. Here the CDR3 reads CASSQSETQYF. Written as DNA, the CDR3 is TGTGCCAGCAGCCAGTCTGAGACCCAGTACTTC.

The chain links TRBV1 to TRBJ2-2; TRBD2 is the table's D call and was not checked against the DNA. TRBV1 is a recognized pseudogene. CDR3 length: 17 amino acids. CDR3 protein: CTSSRSGTSGNTGELFF. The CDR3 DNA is TGCACCAGCAGCCGTTCCGGGACTAGCGGGAACACCGGGGAGCTGTTTTTT.

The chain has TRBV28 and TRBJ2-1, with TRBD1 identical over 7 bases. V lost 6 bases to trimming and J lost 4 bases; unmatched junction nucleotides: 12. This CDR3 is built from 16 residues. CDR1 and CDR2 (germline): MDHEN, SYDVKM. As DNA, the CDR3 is TGTGCCAGCAGCTCCGGGACAGCCCATTTGTACAATGAGCAGTTCTTC. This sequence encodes CASSSGTAHLYNEQFF.

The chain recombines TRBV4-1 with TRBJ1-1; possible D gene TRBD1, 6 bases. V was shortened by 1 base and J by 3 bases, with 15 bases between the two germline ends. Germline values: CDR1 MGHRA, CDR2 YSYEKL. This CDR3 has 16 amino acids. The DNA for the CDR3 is TGCGCCAGCAGCCAAGTGGGGGGGCGCGGGGACACTGAAGCTTTCTTT. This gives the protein CASSQVGGRGDTEAFF.

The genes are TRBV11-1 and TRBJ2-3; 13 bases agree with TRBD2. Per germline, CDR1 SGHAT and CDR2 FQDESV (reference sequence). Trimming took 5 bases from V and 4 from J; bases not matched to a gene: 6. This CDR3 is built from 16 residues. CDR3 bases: TGTGCCAGCAGCGCCCGCGGACTAGCGGGGGCAGATACGCAGTATTTT. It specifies CASSARGLAGADTQYF.

CDR3 loop: CASSPGDRGNQPQHF. CDR3 DNA sequence: TGTGCCAGCTCACCAGGGGACAGGGGGAATCAGCCCCAGCATTTT. The chain links TRBV18 to TRBJ1-5; TRBD1 matches at 11 bases. J lost 4 bases, V lost 2 bases, and 1 base had no gene match. The V gene's germline CDR1 is KGHSH and CDR2 LQKENI. This CDR3 has 15 residues.

The CDR3 reads CASRALGQGETQYF. DNA for the CDR3: TGTGCCAGCAGAGCTCTCGGACAGGGTGAGACCCAGTACTTC. The chain combines TRBV6-5 with TRBJ2-5; 8 bases agree with TRBD1. From germline, CDR1 is MNHEY and CDR2 SVGAGI. This CDR3 spans 14 amino acids. V lost 6 bases and J lost 5; bases outside the gene matches: 8.

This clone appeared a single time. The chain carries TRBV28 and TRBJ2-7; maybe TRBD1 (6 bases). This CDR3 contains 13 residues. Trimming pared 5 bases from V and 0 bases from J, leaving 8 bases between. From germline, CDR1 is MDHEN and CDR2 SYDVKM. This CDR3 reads CASSGGRSYEQYF. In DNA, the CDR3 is TGTGCCAGCAGTGGGGGCCGCTCCTACGAGCAGTACTTC.

DNA for the CDR3: TGTGCCACCAGCGAGACTAACTATGGCTACACCTTC. Translation: CATSETNYGYTF. The chain couples TRBV15 to TRBJ1-2; D uncertain. The germline gives CDR1 LNHNV, CDR2 YYDKDF (reference sequence). The CDR3 extends over 12 amino acids. Trimming shortened V by 5 bases and J by 0 bases, and 4 bases separated the two germline ends.

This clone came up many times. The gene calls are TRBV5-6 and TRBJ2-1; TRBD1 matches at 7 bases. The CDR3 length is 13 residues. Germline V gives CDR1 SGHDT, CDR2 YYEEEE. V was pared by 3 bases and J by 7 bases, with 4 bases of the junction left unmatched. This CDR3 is CASSWIQGNEQFF. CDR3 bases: TGTGCCAGCAGCTGGATACAGGGGAATGAGCAGTTCTTC.

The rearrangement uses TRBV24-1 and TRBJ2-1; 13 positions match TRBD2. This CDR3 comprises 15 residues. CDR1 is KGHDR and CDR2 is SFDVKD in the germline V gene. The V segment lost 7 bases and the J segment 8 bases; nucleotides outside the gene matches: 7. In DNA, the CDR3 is TGTGCCACCAGGGGACTAGCGGGAAGTGGGCATGAGCAGTTCTTC. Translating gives CATRGLAGSGHEQFF.

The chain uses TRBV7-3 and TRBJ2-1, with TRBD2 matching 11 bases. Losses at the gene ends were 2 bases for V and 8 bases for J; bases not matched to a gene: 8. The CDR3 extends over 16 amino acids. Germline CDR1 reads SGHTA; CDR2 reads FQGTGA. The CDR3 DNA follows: TGTGCCAGCAGCTTATCGTTAGCGGGAGGGCACTATGAGCAGTTCTTC. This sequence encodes CASSLSLAGGHYEQFF.

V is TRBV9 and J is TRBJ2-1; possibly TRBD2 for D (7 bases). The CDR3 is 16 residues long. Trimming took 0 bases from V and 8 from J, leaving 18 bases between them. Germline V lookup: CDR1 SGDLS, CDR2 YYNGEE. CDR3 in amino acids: CASSVGWGGRGYEQFF. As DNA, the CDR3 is TGTGCCAGCAGCGTAGGTTGGGGGGGCCGAGGGTATGAGCAGTTCTTC.